A selection of T cell receptor beta chains follows, all from one sample in a study of cytomegalovirus exposure and HLA in healthy donors. Method: immunoSEQ multiplex PCR; TCRdb's copy keeps in-frame clones and lacks some. Of under 300,000 clones detected, roughly 86% appear once; the ten largest clones hold roughly 2%. The sequencing sample was made of PBMCs. These receptors all stem from a woman aged 40 to 55 in good health and CMV-seropositive. CDR3s include the opening cysteine and the closing phenylalanine or tryptophan. D genes are given only for firm matches. Size values are once, few and many counts, or a class for expanded clones, and some rows have none.

V: TRBV29-1
J: TRBJ1-1
D: TRBD1
size: .
CDR3: CSGSAGQGFVARTEAFF
DNA: TGCAGCGGATCGGCGGGACAGGGTTTTGTTGCTCGCACTGAAGCTTTCTTT

V: TRBV11-2
J: TRBJ2-2
D: .
size: .
CDR3: CASSLLSGGHTGELFF
DNA: TGTGCCAGCAGCTTACTGTCAGGGGGGCACACCGGGGAGCTGTTTTTT

V: TRBV28
J: TRBJ1-2
D: .
size: .
CDR3: CASSSRRGTGYTF
DNA: TGTGCCAGCAGTTCCCGACGGGGAACGGGGTACACCTTC

V: TRBV15
J: TRBJ2-5
D: TRBD2
size: .
CDR3: CATSTGLAGEETQYF
DNA: TGTGCCACCAGCACGGGACTAGCGGGAGAAGAGACCCAGTACTTC

V: TRBV5-1
J: TRBJ1-3
D: TRBD1
size: .
CDR3: CASHRGDGNTIYF
DNA: TGCGCCAGCCACAGGGGAGATGGAAACACCATATATTTT

V: TRBV25-1
J: TRBJ1-4
D: .
size: few
CDR3: CASSERRTNEKLFF
DNA: TGTGCCAGCAGTGAGCGGAGAACTAATGAAAAACTGTTTTTT

V: TRBV30
J: TRBJ2-7
D: .
size: .
CDR3: CAWSRVINEQYF
DNA: TGTGCCTGGAGTAGAGTGATCAACGAGCAGTACTTC

V: TRBV6-6
J: TRBJ2-1
D: TRBD2
size: .
CDR3: CASKGLAGTSYNEQFF
DNA: TGTGCCAGCAAAGGACTAGCGGGGACCTCCTACAATGAGCAGTTCTTC

V: TRBV27
J: TRBJ2-7
D: .
size: .
CDR3: CASRDTLRTYEQYF
DNA: TGTGCCAGCAGAGACACACTCCGTACCTACGAGCAGTACTTC

V: TRBV7-8
J: TRBJ2-7
D: TRBD1
size: .
CDR3: CASSEREYRGFYEQYF
DNA: TGTGCCAGCAGCGAACGGGAGTACAGGGGGTTCTACGAGCAGTACTTC

V: TRBV19
J: TRBJ2-2
D: TRBD1
size: .
CDR3: CASSIGGQGRLGELFF
DNA: TGTGCCAGTAGTATAGGAGGACAGGGAAGACTCGGGGAGCTGTTTTTT

V: TRBV10-3
J: TRBJ2-3
D: .
size: once
CDR3: CATGFGDTQYF
DNA: TGTGCCACGGGGTTCGGAGATACGCAGTATTTT

V: TRBV27
J: TRBJ2-2
D: TRBD1
size: .
CDR3: CASSLSAGTGYTGELFF
DNA: TGTGCCAGCAGTTTATCGGCCGGGACAGGTTACACCGGGGAGCTGTTTTTT

V: TRBV9
J: TRBJ1-2
D: .
size: once
CDR3: CASSPEGLNYGYTF
DNA: TGTGCCAGCAGCCCGGAGGGACTCAACTATGGCTACACCTTC

V: TRBV6-4
J: TRBJ2-1
D: .
size: few
CDR3: CASSDSTYNEQFF
DNA: TGTGCCAGCAGTGACTCGACATACAATGAGCAGTTCTTC

V: TRBV28
J: TRBJ2-3
D: TRBD2
size: .
CDR3: CASSFLAGATDTQYF
DNA: TGTGCCAGCAGTTTTCTAGCGGGAGCCACAGATACGCAGTATTTT

V: TRBV7-6
J: TRBJ1-2
D: .
size: .
CDR3: CASSPIRTEITLNGYTF
DNA: TGTGCCAGCAGCCCTATCCGGACAGAGATTACGTTGAATGGCTACACCTTC

V: TRBV5-1
J: TRBJ1-2
D: .
size: .
CDR3: CASSSRGQGGYTF
DNA: TGCGCCAGCAGCTCCCGTGGTCAGGGAGGCTACACCTTC

V: TRBV4-1
J: TRBJ1-4
D: .
size: few
CDR3: CASSQAQFGSLNEKLFF
DNA: TGCGCCAGCAGCCAAGCGCAGTTCGGGTCCCTCAATGAAAAACTGTTTTTT

V: TRBV28
J: TRBJ2-5
D: .
size: .
CDR3: CASTPGGTETQYF
DNA: TGTGCCAGTACACCAGGAGGAACTGAGACCCAGTACTTC

V: TRBV10-3
J: TRBJ1-2
D: TRBD1
size: .
CDR3: CAISGGQGPGYTF
DNA: TGTGCCATCAGTGGCGGACAGGGCCCCGGCTACACCTTC

V: TRBV28
J: TRBJ1-2
D: .
size: .
CDR3: CASRAQDYGYTF
DNA: TGTGCCAGCAGGGCTCAGGACTATGGCTACACCTTC

V: TRBV11-1
J: TRBJ1-4
D: .
size: .
CDR3: CASSLALATNEKLFF
DNA: TGTGCCAGCAGCTTGGCCCTCGCAACTAATGAAAAACTGTTTTTT

V: TRBV2
J: TRBJ2-5
D: .
size: once
CDR3: CASTNSMHRPVGETQYF
DNA: TGTGCCAGCACCAATAGTATGCACAGGCCCGTGGGAGAGACCCAGTACTTC

V: TRBV6-1
J: TRBJ2-7
D: TRBD1
size: .
CDR3: CASRQMPGQTYEQYF
DNA: TGTGCCAGCAGACAAATGCCGGGACAGACCTACGAGCAGTACTTC

V: TRBV11-3
J: TRBJ2-5
D: .
size: .
CDR3: CASSLVRGKTQETQYF
DNA: TGTGCCAGCAGCTTAGTCCGCGGGAAGACACAAGAGACCCAGTACTTC

V: TRBV29-1
J: TRBJ2-7
D: TRBD2
size: .
CDR3: CSVEGGTSYEQYF
DNA: TGCAGCGTTGAGGGAGGGACCTCCTACGAGCAGTACTTC

V: TRBV29-1
J: TRBJ1-1
D: .
size: .
CDR3: CSVAPGLWGTEAFF
DNA: TGCAGCGTTGCCCCGGGACTCTGGGGGACTGAAGCTTTCTTT

V: TRBV7-9
J: TRBJ1-2
D: .
size: once
CDR3: CASSPGQLYGYTF
DNA: TGTGCCAGCAGCCCCGGACAGCTTTATGGCTACACCTTC

V: TRBV5-4
J: TRBJ2-5
D: .
size: .
CDR3: CASSLVAGRETQYF
DNA: TGTGCCAGCAGCTTGGTGGCAGGGCGTGAGACCCAGTACTTC

V: TRBV27
J: TRBJ1-6
D: TRBD1
size: .
CDR3: CASSPQRDRGSPLHF
DNA: TGTGCCAGCAGTCCCCAACGGGACAGGGGTTCACCCCTCCACTTT

V: TRBV28
J: TRBJ2-7
D: .
size: .
CDR3: CASMRGGYEQYF
DNA: TGTGCCAGCATGCGGGGTGGGTACGAGCAGTACTTC

V: TRBV19
J: TRBJ2-3
D: .
size: .
CDR3: CASRRGDTQYF
DNA: TGTGCCAGTAGGAGAGGAGATACGCAGTATTTT

V: TRBV7-9
J: TRBJ2-7
D: .
size: .
CDR3: CSSSQAASTGRYEQYF
DNA: TGTTCCAGCAGCCAGGCCGCTTCGACAGGCCGCTACGAGCAGTACTTC

V: TRBV4-3
J: TRBJ1-4
D: TRBD1
size: .
CDR3: CASSQVPDRGEKLFF
DNA: TGCGCCAGCAGCCAAGTTCCGGACAGGGGTGAAAAACTGTTTTTT

V: TRBV7-9
J: TRBJ2-7
D: .
size: few
CDR3: CASSLSSIRTDEQYF
DNA: TGTGCCAGCAGCTTATCGTCGATACGGACAGATGAGCAGTACTTC

V: TRBV2
J: TRBJ2-7
D: TRBD2
size: .
CDR3: CASSELASGRRDEQYF
DNA: TGTGCCAGCAGTGAATTGGCTAGCGGGAGACGGGACGAGCAGTACTTC

V: TRBV5-6
J: TRBJ2-2
D: .
size: .
CDR3: CASSLLLNTGELFF
DNA: TGTGCCAGCTCTCTTCTCTTAAACACCGGGGAGCTGTTTTTT

V: TRBV19
J: TRBJ1-2
D: .
size: .
CDR3: CASSINNPSYGYTF
DNA: TGTGCCAGTAGTATTAACAACCCATCCTATGGCTACACCTTC

V: TRBV7-9
J: TRBJ2-5
D: TRBD2
size: once
CDR3: CASSRTFSTGTSGETQYF
DNA: TGTGCCAGCAGCCGTACATTCTCGACGGGGACTAGCGGGGAGACCCAGTACTTC

V: TRBV25-1
J: TRBJ2-6
D: .
size: once
CDR3: CATSGSGANGLTF
DNA: TGTGCCACCTCGGGCTCTGGGGCCAACGGCCTGACTTTC

V: TRBV7-2
J: TRBJ2-7
D: TRBD2
size: .
CDR3: CASSFSLAGGGSYEQYF
DNA: TGTGCCAGCAGCTTTTCTCTTGCGGGAGGAGGATCCTACGAGCAGTACTTC

V: TRBV6-6
J: TRBJ2-7
D: TRBD1
size: .
CDR3: CASSWMGQTITYEQYF
DNA: TGTGCCAGCAGTTGGATGGGACAGACAATAACCTACGAGCAGTACTTC

V: TRBV29-1
J: TRBJ2-3
D: TRBD2
size: .
CDR3: CSETSATDTQYF
DNA: TGCAGCGAAACTAGCGCCACAGATACGCAGTATTTT

V: TRBV4-3
J: TRBJ2-1
D: TRBD2
size: .
CDR3: CASSQDRRERDEQFF
DNA: TGCGCCAGCAGCCAAGATCGGCGGGAGAGAGATGAGCAGTTCTTC

V: TRBV7-9
J: TRBJ1-4
D: .
size: .
CDR3: CASQKQGSVGEKLFF
DNA: TGTGCCAGCCAAAAACAGGGTTCTGTAGGGGAAAAACTGTTTTTT

V: TRBV5-1
J: TRBJ2-1
D: TRBD1
size: .
CDR3: CASSFTGTGVSLDYNEQFF
DNA: TGCGCCAGCAGCTTCACCGGGACAGGTGTAAGTTTAGACTACAATGAGCAGTTCTTC

V: TRBV19
J: TRBJ1-4
D: .
size: .
CDR3: CASSHPGEATNEKLFF
DNA: TGTGCCAGTAGTCACCCCGGGGAGGCAACTAATGAAAAACTGTTTTTT

V: TRBV6-4
J: TRBJ2-7
D: TRBD2
size: .
CDR3: CASSVTSGREYEQYF
DNA: TGTGCCAGCAGTGTAACTAGCGGGAGGGAATACGAGCAGTACTTC

V: TRBV19
J: TRBJ2-3
D: TRBD2
size: .
CDR3: CASRSRGSSTDTQYF
DNA: TGTGCCAGTAGGAGCCGCGGGAGTTCCACAGATACGCAGTATTTT